This T cell receptor (beta chain) was sequenced for a study of monozygotic twins with inflammatory bowel disease. Total RNA isolation used whole blood (no T cell sorting was performed). CDR1 and CDR2 from the germline V gene are SGHRS and YFSETQ. This CDR3 is built from 17 residues. TCRdb reprocessed the 5' RACE reads; each CDR3 protein has one entry and no DNA is given. This sample contains approximately 160,000 distinct CDR3 sequences. The TCR sequence derives from a human donor with ulcerative colitis or Crohn's disease, or a healthy co-twin of an affected twin (not recorded which). The genes are TRBV5-1 and TRBJ2-1; the TCRdb D gene call, TRBD2, has no DNA to confirm it. Source material: blood. CDR3 sequence reads: CASSLALADLSYNEQFF.